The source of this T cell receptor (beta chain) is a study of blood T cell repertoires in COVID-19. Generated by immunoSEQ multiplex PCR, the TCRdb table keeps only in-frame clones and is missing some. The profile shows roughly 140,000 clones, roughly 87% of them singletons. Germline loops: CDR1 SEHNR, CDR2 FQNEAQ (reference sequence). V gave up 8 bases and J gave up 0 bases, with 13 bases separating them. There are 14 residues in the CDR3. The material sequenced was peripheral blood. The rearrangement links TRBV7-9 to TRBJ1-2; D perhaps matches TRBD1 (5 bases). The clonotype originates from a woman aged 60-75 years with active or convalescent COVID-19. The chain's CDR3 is CASDIGGANYGYTF. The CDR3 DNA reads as TGTGCCAGCGACATCGGGGGGGCTAACTATGGCTACACCTTC. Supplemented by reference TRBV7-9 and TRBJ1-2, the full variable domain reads DTGVSQNPRHKITKRGQNVTFRCDPISEHNRLYWYRQTLGQGPEFLTYFQNEAQLEKSRLLSDRFSAERPKGSFSTLEIQRTEQGDSAMYLCASDIGGANYGYTFGSGTRLTVV.